This T cell receptor (beta chain) was found in a study of CD8 T cells in ankylosing spondylitis (dated by TCRdb to the late 2010s). Background on the whole study: The study profiled T cell receptor beta repertoires in healthy donors and ankylosing spondylitis patients to find disease-linked TCR variants. The full study cohort comprised about 25 ankylosing spondylitis patients and 110 or so healthy donors. Samples of peripheral blood were taken, and for ankylosing spondylitis patients, synovial fluid was collected as well.

This sample was sequenced with an Illumina HiSeq 2500. Quantitative 5'-RACE with molecular barcodes was the method used to prepare the TCR beta libraries. The study's processing was this. Disease-linked TCR variants were identified with a new computational method built on a probabilistic model of VDJ rearrangement. TCRdb cleaned the public reads at Q25 with fastp, built clones with MiXCR and kept in-frame beta chains. Rows are combined by CDR3 protein, so each entry shows the most common genes and DNA. The V and J calls and clone size are TCRdb's, not the authors'. The sample data list more than 150,000 distinct CDR3 sequences, and 15% to 20% of these were observed just once. Approximately 4.3% of the sample belongs to the ten largest clones. Inclusive of the bounding cysteine and phenylalanine, the CDR3 is 12 residues long. The DNA shown is the 36-base CDR3, in frame from base 1. V gives up 3 bases and J gives up 12 bases, and the segment between their germline ends measures 15 bases. From the germline V gene (reference sequence), CDR1 is DFQATT and CDR2 is SNEGSKA.

This clonotype showed up many times. The antigen it binds to is not known. Within one base of it there is no much larger clone, and no base qualities were kept. What the work shows at the level of the full study, not this receptor alone: Blood from ankylosing spondylitis patients appeared to be characterized by a TCR beta motif made up of about 8 highly homologous amino acid variants. Some of the motif variants had been reported before in the synovial fluid and blood of reactive arthritis patients, a finding that suggests common disease-initiation mechanisms. The disease-linked clones had a CD8+ phenotype and were found at relatively low frequencies in peripheral blood. According to the report, matched synovial fluid samples from ankylosing spondylitis patients were significantly enriched for the disease-linked clones.

The sequencing input was blood, either unsorted or a sorted T cell fraction (not recorded which). The chain employs TRBV20-1 and TRBJ2-4; the D gene is perhaps TRBD2, on 6 matching bases. The receptor was derived from a male donor aged 10 to 35 with ankylosing spondylitis or in good health (not recorded which). Donor details come from another sample of the same person, matched by shared clones. The CDR3 region: CSARAAGIDQYF. In nucleotides, the sequence is TGCAGTGCTAGGGCCGCGGGGATCGATCAGTACTTC.